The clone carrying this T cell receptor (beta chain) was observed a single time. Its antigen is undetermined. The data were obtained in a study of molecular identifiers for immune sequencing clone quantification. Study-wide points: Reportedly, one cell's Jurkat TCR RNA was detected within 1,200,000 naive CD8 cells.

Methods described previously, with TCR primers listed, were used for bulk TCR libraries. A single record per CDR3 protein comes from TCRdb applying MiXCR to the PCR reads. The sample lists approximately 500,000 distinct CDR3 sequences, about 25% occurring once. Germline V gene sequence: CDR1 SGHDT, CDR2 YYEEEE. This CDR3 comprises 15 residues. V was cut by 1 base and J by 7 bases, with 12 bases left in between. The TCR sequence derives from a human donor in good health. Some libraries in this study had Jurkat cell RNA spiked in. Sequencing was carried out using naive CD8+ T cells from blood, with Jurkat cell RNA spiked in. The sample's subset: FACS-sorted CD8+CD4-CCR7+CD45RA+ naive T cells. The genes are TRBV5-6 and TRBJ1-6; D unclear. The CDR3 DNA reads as TGTGCCAGCAGCTTGATGAGTTCCGGAAATTCACCCCTCCACTTT. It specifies CASSLMSSGNSPLHF.